This is a list of T cell receptor beta chains from one sample in a study of blood T cell repertoires in COVID-19. Assay: immunoSEQ multiplex PCR; the TCRdb copy retains only in-frame clones and omits some. Of over 250,000 clones listed, approximately 85% are singletons. The sample comprised peripheral blood. These receptors were collected from a woman aged 25 to 39 with acute or convalescent COVID-19. Both conserved end residues are part of each CDR3. D genes are given only for firm matches.

v_call	j_call	d_call	cdr3_aa
TRBV25-1	TRBJ2-7	NA	CASSLAGWDEQYF
TRBV7-9	TRBJ2-7	TRBD2	CASSFVEREGGWEQYF
TRBV7-2	TRBJ1-1	NA	CASSLAPGYAEAFF
TRBV13	TRBJ2-1	TRBD1	CASSLGAFPGQGDNEQFF
TRBV30	TRBJ2-1	TRBD2	CAWSKQGGRAGYNEQFF
TRBV29-1	TRBJ2-2	NA	CSVASGLNTGELFF
TRBV29-1	TRBJ1-1	NA	CSVEGQEPHEAFF
TRBV5-1	TRBJ1-4	NA	CASSLDSGNEKLFF
TRBV3-1/TRBV3-2	TRBJ2-7	NA	CASSDRLYYEQYF
TRBV12-5	TRBJ2-2	NA	CASGLTVTANTGELFF
TRBV19	TRBJ1-5	TRBD1	CATRKPGQGNQPQHF
TRBV30	TRBJ1-5	TRBD1	CAWTGGPRQPQHF
TRBV5-4	TRBJ1-2	TRBD1	CASSLQGVPDGYTF
TRBV10-3	TRBJ1-5	NA	CAISEKGDQPQHF
TRBV11-3	TRBJ2-3	NA	CASSFPSTDTQYF
TRBV6-5	TRBJ2-3	NA	CASSYSHSSRDTQYF
TRBV4-3	TRBJ2-5	TRBD2	CASSPRAGGLETQYF
TRBV7-3	TRBJ1-6	NA	CASSLLLNSPLHF
TRBV25-1	TRBJ1-3	TRBD1	CASSETTGAGNTIYF
TRBV6-4	TRBJ2-2	NA	CASRDSSNTGELFF
TRBV7-2	TRBJ2-5	NA	CASSPPGTQYF
TRBV3-1/TRBV3-2	TRBJ2-3	NA	CASSHLPNSTDTQYF
TRBV11-2	TRBJ1-1	NA	CASSLGVAIAGTEAFF
TRBV4-3	TRBJ2-3	TRBD2	CASSQDHGSSGRIQTSTDTQYF
TRBV19	TRBJ1-2	NA	CASSIIGDYGYTF
TRBV5-1	TRBJ2-3	NA	CASGRSSRSDTQYF
TRBV27	TRBJ1-1	NA	CASSLSQGMNTEAFF